Shown below are 30 T cell receptor beta chains from a single sample sequenced in a study of CD8+ T cells in alopecia areata. RNA, once extracted, was reverse transcribed into cDNA for use as the sequencing template. Using immunoSEQ multiplex PCR, the repertoire was profiled, and TCRdb retains in-frame clones only, with some absent. Among 140,000 or so clones, approximately 50% were seen once, and the ten largest hold 0.85% to 1%. Here the sequenced sample was CD4+ T cells sorted from blood, taken at week 0. These receptors all stem from a human donor with alopecia areata.

The chain joins TRBV27 to TRBJ1-2; D is possibly TRBD1 (5 bases). V was cut by 5 bases and J by 3 bases, with 13 bases left in between. CDR3 length equals 14 residues. The germline V gene has CDR1 MNHEY and CDR2 SMNVEV (reference sequence). The CDR3 protein is CASSRGTGDYGYTF. CDR3 DNA: TGTGCCAGCAGTCGCGGGACGGGGGACTATGGCTACACCTTC.

V and J are TRBV7-9 and TRBJ2-5; unclear D gene. CDR1 and CDR2 from the germline V gene are SEHNR and FQNEAQ (reference sequence). Trimming shortened V by 3 bases and J by 4 bases, and 9 bases separated the two germline ends. This CDR3 has 13 amino acids. The CDR3 nucleotides read TGTGCCAGCAGCTTTCACAGTGTAGAGACCCAGTACTTC. Its translation is CASSFHSVETQYF. Full variable domain (missing parts from reference TRBV7-9 and TRBJ2-5): DTGVSQNPRHKITKRGQNVTFRCDPISEHNRLYWYRQTLGQGPEFLTYFQNEAQLEKSRLLSDRFSAERPKGSFSTLEIQRTEQGDSAMYLCASSFHSVETQYFGPGTRLLVL.

V usage is TRBV5-1 and J usage is TRBJ1-1, with D maybe TRBD1 (6 bases). The length of the CDR3 is 14 residues. V lost 3 bases and J lost 5, with 14 bases in between. Germline V gene data show CDR1 as SGHRS and CDR2 as YFSETQ. The CDR3 is CASSSTAGVTEAFF. The CDR3 region has the DNA TGCGCCAGCAGCTCGACAGCAGGGGTAACTGAAGCTTTCTTT. The variable domain in full, completed from reference TRBV5-1 and TRBJ1-1, reads KAGVTQTPRYLIKTRGQQVTLSCSPISGHRSVSWYQQTPGQGLQFLFEYFSETQRNKGNFPGRFSGRQFSNSRSEMNVSTLELGDSALYLCASSSTAGVTEAFFGQGTRLTVV.

The V and J genes are TRBV5-1 and TRBJ2-1; no definite D call. The CDR3 runs to 14 residues. Germline CDR1 and CDR2: SGHRS and YFSETQ. V lost 3 bases to trimming and J lost 2 bases, with 9 bases between them. CDR3: CASSSRNTYNEQFF. The CDR3 nucleotides read TGCGCCAGCAGCTCTCGGAACACCTACAATGAGCAGTTCTTC.

The rearrangement links TRBV30 to TRBJ2-5; 8 bases map to TRBD1. This CDR3 has 13 amino acids. Germline trimming cut 4 bases from V and 5 bases from J; bases unmatched to any gene: 6. Per germline, CDR1 GTSNPN and CDR2 SVGIG (reference sequence). For the CDR3, the DNA is TGTGCCTGGACCACGGGGGACAGGGAGACCCAGTACTTC. It encodes CAWTTGDRETQYF. Full variable domain (outside the CDR3, taken from reference TRBV30 and TRBJ2-5): SQTIHQWPATLVQPVGSPLSLECTVEGTSNPNLYWYRQAAGRGLQLLFYSVGIGQISSEVPQNLSASRPQDRQFILSSKKLLLSDSGFYLCAWTTGDRETQYFGPGTRLLVL.

Remarks on this clone: Within the sample, other DNA sequences also encode this same CDR3. The chain is built from TRBV6-6 and TRBJ1-1; D gene ambiguous. CDR1 is MNHNY and CDR2 is SVGAGI in the germline V gene (reference sequence). Between the trimmed V and J ends, which lost 6 bases and 1 base, there was a span of 9 bases. The CDR3 runs to 13 residues. CDR3 sequence reads: CASREDGNTEAFF. CDR3 sequence (DNA): TGTGCCAGCAGAGAGGATGGGAACACTGAAGCTTTCTTT.

The chain recombines TRBV11-2 with TRBJ2-3, with D unresolved. Per the germline V gene, CDR1 is SGHAT and CDR2 is FQNNGV. The CDR3 extends over 15 amino acids. The V end lost 1 base, the J end lost 5 bases, and 13 bases lay between the germline ends. The CDR3 bases are TGTGCCAGCAGCTTAGTCGGAGTAGCTGAAGATACGCAGTATTTT. Its protein is CASSLVGVAEDTQYF.

The V and J genes are TRBV30 and TRBJ1-5; D gene ambiguous. V was clipped by 4 bases and J by 3 bases, with 7 bases between them. CDR3 length equals 12 residues. The germline gives CDR1 GTSNPN, CDR2 SVGIG (reference sequence). The CDR3 reads CAWNVNNQPQHF. The CDR3 nucleotides are TGTGCCTGGAACGTCAACAATCAGCCCCAGCATTTT. Combining the CDR3 with reference TRBV30 and TRBJ1-5 gives the whole variable domain SQTIHQWPATLVQPVGSPLSLECTVEGTSNPNLYWYRQAAGRGLQLLFYSVGIGQISSEVPQNLSASRPQDRQFILSSKKLLLSDSGFYLCAWNVNNQPQHFGDGTRLSIL.

The chain recombines TRBV6-6 with TRBJ2-7; weak D call: TRBD1 (6 bases). In germline, CDR1 is MNHNY, CDR2 SVGAGI (reference sequence). V lost 1 base and J lost 2, with 12 bases in between. This CDR3 has 15 residues. CDR3 protein: CASSYYRDAAYEQYF. Here the CDR3 DNA reads TGTGCCAGCAGTTACTACAGGGACGCAGCCTACGAGCAGTACTTC.

This clone was detected only a few times. The chain employs TRBV27 and TRBJ2-3; D gene ambiguous. With 3 bases removed from V and 2 bases from J, the gap between germline ends came to 18 bases. This CDR3 is 17 amino acids long. Germline V lookup: CDR1 MNHEY, CDR2 SMNVEV (reference sequence). CDR3 amino acids: CASSFRVASLNTDTQYF. The CDR3 DNA is TGTGCCAGCAGTTTCCGGGTCGCCAGCTTGAACACAGATACGCAGTATTTT.

CDR3 amino acids: CASSLFQGDADTQYF. DNA of the CDR3: TGCGCCAGCAGCCTGTTTCAGGGGGACGCGGATACGCAGTATTTT. V gene TRBV5-1 combines with J gene TRBJ2-3; 7 bases align to TRBD1. In germline, CDR1 is SGHRS, CDR2 YFSETQ. V trimming: 4 bases; J trimming: 6 bases; junction bases outside the gene matches: 11. CDR3 length: 15 residues.

This clone was seen a few times. The sample contains more than one DNA sequence encoding this CDR3. V usage is TRBV29-1 and J usage is TRBJ1-1, with 9 bases that match TRBD1. The J segment lost 4 bases and the V segment lost 6 bases, leaving 3 bases of the junction unmatched. This CDR3 is 12 amino acids long. Germline V CDR1 and CDR2: SQVTM, ANQGSEA. CDR3 DNA: TGCAGCGTGGGGACAGGGAGCACTGAAGCTTTCTTT. Translated, it gives CSVGTGSTEAFF.

This clone showed up just a few times. This chain joins TRBV7-8 and TRBJ1-3, with 7 bases aligning to TRBD1. CDR3 size: 14 residues. V lost 5 bases, J lost 1 base, and 2 bases stayed unmatched. The germline V gene has CDR1 SGHVS and CDR2 FQNEAQ. The CDR3 DNA reads as TGTGCCAGCAGCGTGACAGGGTCTGGAAACACCATATATTTT. Its protein is CASSVTGSGNTIYF.

The chain has TRBV7-9 and TRBJ1-2; no definite D call. The germline V and J ends were trimmed by 5 bases and 6 bases, with 10 bases remaining between them. The CDR3 is 12 amino acids. The germline gives CDR1 SEHNR, CDR2 FQNEAQ (reference sequence). The CDR3 coding sequence is TGTGCCAGCAGCATCGGACTGGATGGCTACACCTTC. This codes for CASSIGLDGYTF.

The chain has TRBV29-1 and TRBJ2-2; TRBD1 agrees at 7 bases. Germline trimming cut 4 bases from V and 2 bases from J; bases unmatched to any gene: 4. This CDR3 region has 14 residues. From germline, CDR1 is SQVTM and CDR2 ANQGSEA. The CDR3 is CSVGDRDNTGELFF. CDR3 sequence (DNA): TGCAGCGTTGGTGACAGGGACAACACCGGGGAGCTGTTTTTT.

The chain recombines TRBV7-3 with TRBJ2-5; D possibly corresponds to TRBD1 (6 bases). This CDR3 region has 13 residues. CDR1 and CDR2 from the germline V gene are SGHTA and FQGTGA. Trimming left V 3 bases short and J 5 bases short, with 10 bases between. CDR3 DNA: TGTGCCAGCAGCTTCGACAGGCTGGAGACCCAGTACTTC. Residues: CASSFDRLETQYF.

This chain joins TRBV27 and TRBJ2-5; 8 nucleotides line up with TRBD2. CDR3 size: 16 residues. Germline CDR1 reads MNHEY; CDR2 reads SMNVEV (reference sequence). V shed 6 bases and J 5 bases; nucleotides not matched to a gene: 14. In nucleotides, the CDR3 is TGTGCCAGCAGCAGGGTAGGAGCGGGAGTGTCGGAGACCCAGTACTTC. Residues: CASSRVGAGVSETQYF.

This rearrangement joins TRBV27 to TRBJ1-1; D is ambiguous. CDR1 is MNHEY and CDR2 is SMNVEV in the germline V gene (reference sequence). This CDR3 has 11 amino acids. Trimming removed 5 bases from V and 6 bases from J, with 7 bases in between. The CDR3 DNA sequence: TGTGCCAGCAGTGGACGGGCTGAAGCTTTCTTT. As protein: CASSGRAEAFF.

The rearrangement uses TRBV5-6 and TRBJ1-1; TRBD1 agrees at 10 bases. This CDR3 has 14 residues. After removal of 3 bases from V and 5 bases from J, the junction contained 4 bases not matched to a gene. CDR1 SGHDT and CDR2 YYEEEE come from the germline V gene. The CDR3 bases are TGTGCCAGCAGCTGGGGACAGGGGAGAACTGAAGCTTTCTTT. Protein sequence: CASSWGQGRTEAFF.

The chain is built from TRBV19 and TRBJ2-2, with TRBD2 matching 11 bases. The CDR3 extends over 16 amino acids. V lost 2 bases, J lost 4 bases, and 3 bases stayed unmatched. Germline V gene sequence: CDR1 LNHDA, CDR2 SQIVND (reference sequence). The CDR3 sequence: CASSISSGRTTGELFF. Here the CDR3 DNA reads TGTGCCAGTAGTATATCTAGCGGGAGGACCACCGGGGAGCTGTTTTTT.

The J gene is TRBJ1-5, the V gene TRBV29-1; D remains unclear. The ends were cut back, 6 bases at V and 11 bases at J, with 17 bases in the middle. CDR1 and CDR2 from the germline V gene are SQVTM and ANQGSEA. The CDR3 runs to 12 residues. The CDR3 sequence is CSVGPGPGAQHF. CDR3 nucleotide sequence: TGCAGCGTAGGACCGGGCCCCGGGGCCCAGCATTTT.

The V and J genes are TRBV27 and TRBJ1-5; possibly TRBD1 for D (5 bases). Germline values: CDR1 MNHEY, CDR2 SMNVEV (reference sequence). Trimming shortened V by 6 bases and J by 1 base, and 16 bases separated the two germline ends. The length of the CDR3 is 16 residues. CDR3 sequence reads: CASSLIGASSNQPQHF. CDR3 DNA sequence: TGTGCCAGCAGCTTAATCGGGGCCTCCAGCAATCAGCCCCAGCATTTT.

The J gene is TRBJ1-5, the V gene TRBV19, with 9 bases that match TRBD1. The germline CDR1 and CDR2 sequences are LNHDA and SQIVND (reference sequence). The junction had 12 bases not matched to a gene; V was cut back by 5 bases and J by 7 bases. The CDR3 totals 16 residues. The CDR3 nucleotides are TGTGCCAGTAGTTCCTACTGGACAGGGGTGATCCAGCCCCAGCATTTT. Protein sequence: CASSSYWTGVIQPQHF.

This clone has a handful of counts. The chain uses TRBV5-4 and TRBJ2-7; the D is unclear. Trimming took off 5 bases at V and 3 bases at J, with 12 bases between the two ends. Germline values: CDR1 SGHNT, CDR2 YYREEE (reference sequence). The CDR3 has 13 amino acids. The CDR3 DNA follows: TGTGCCAGCAGTCTCGACGGTCGCTACGAGCAGTACTTC. It yields the protein CASSLDGRYEQYF.

The chain is built from TRBV4-2 and TRBJ1-1, with D unresolved. This CDR3 spans 15 amino acids. CDR1 LGHNA and CDR2 YNFKEQ come from the germline V gene. V lost 1 base and J 5 bases, leaving 14 bases between the germline ends. The CDR3 sequence is CASSQAVGSVTEAFF. In DNA form, the CDR3 reads TGTGCCAGCAGCCAAGCGGTAGGGAGCGTAACTGAAGCTTTCTTT.

The V gene is TRBV28, the J gene TRBJ1-2; a possible D gene is TRBD1 (6 bases). V was clipped by 6 bases and J by 6 bases, with 20 bases between them. Germline V gene lookup returns CDR1 MDHEN and CDR2 SYDVKM. The CDR3 length is 15 residues. CDR3 nucleotide sequence: TGTGCCAGCAGGCGACAGGCTTCGTCTTTTGATGGCTACACCTTC. Translated: CASRRQASSFDGYTF.

This clone has more than one count but fewer than ten. The chain is built from TRBV7-9 and TRBJ2-4, with TRBD2 identical over 9 bases. This CDR3 has 12 amino acids. Germline CDR1 SEHNR, CDR2 FQNEAQ (reference sequence). The V and J ends lost 3 bases and 16 bases, in that order; junction bases with no gene match: 7. The CDR3 here is CASSFIAGAIYF. The CDR3 DNA sequence: TGTGCCAGCAGCTTTATAGCGGGAGCGATCTACTTC.

The rearrangement uses TRBV27 and TRBJ2-7, with 8 bases lining up with TRBD1. This CDR3 is 15 amino acids long. Germline CDR1 is MNHEY and CDR2 is SMNVEV (reference sequence). The trim removed 6 bases at V and 5 bases at J, leaving 12 bases unmatched. The CDR3 DNA follows: TGTGCCAGCAGGGACGGACAGGGCATCAGCCACGAGCAGTACTTC. Protein sequence: CASRDGQGISHEQYF.

A few counts support this clone. CDR3 in amino acids: CSATAHDEQFF. The CDR3 DNA sequence: TGCAGTGCTACCGCCCACGATGAGCAGTTCTTC. The chain links TRBV20-1 to TRBJ2-1, with D uncertain. The CDR3 covers 11 residues. Per the germline V gene, CDR1 is DFQATT and CDR2 is SNEGSKA (reference sequence). V shed 4 bases and J shed 8 bases, with 9 bases lying between them.

Comment on this clone: An end of the junction differs from the germline gene, which may be a read error. The chain has TRBV11-2 and TRBJ2-7; 7 bases align to TRBD1. Germline V gene lookup returns CDR1 SGHAT and CDR2 FQNNGV. The CDR3 runs 13 residues. This CDR3 is CASSPLFGTASGF. CDR3 DNA sequence: TGTGCCAGCAGCCCCTTATTTGGGACAGCCTCCGGCTTC.